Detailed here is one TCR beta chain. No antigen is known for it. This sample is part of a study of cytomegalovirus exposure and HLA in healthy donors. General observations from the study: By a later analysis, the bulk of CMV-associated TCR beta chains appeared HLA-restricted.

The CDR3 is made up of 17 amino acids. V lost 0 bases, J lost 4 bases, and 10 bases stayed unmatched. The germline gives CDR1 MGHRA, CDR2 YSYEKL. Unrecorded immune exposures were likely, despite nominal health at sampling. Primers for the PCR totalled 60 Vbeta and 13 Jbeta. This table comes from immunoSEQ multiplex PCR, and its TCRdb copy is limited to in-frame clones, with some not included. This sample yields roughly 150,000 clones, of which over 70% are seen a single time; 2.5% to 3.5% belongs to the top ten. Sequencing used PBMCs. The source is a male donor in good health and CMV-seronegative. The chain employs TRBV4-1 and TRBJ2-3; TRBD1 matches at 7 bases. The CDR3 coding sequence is TGCGCCAGCAGCCAAGAAGGGGGAAGGGGGCTACCAGATACGCAGTATTTT. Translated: CASSQEGGRGLPDTQYF.